This T cell receptor (beta chain) appears in the sequencing data of a study of cytomegalovirus exposure and HLA in healthy donors (dated by TCRdb to between 2016 and 2019). Regarding the study in general: In an earlier analysis of approximately 640 of the donors, 276 Gb of sequence data and 95 million to 130 million unique TCR beta sequences from about 190 million T cells were reported. Around 320 gigabases of sequencing data and tens of millions of unique TCR sequences were included in an early release covering roughly 600 HLA-typed donors. Of the roughly 420 genotyped donors, 75% to 85% were placed in the genetic ancestry cluster associated with self-reported Caucasian donors. The study was designed to test whether signatures of past pathogen exposure could be identified by cataloging public T cell receptors. The study profiled the T cell repertoires of approximately 700 subjects by immunosequencing and related them to cytomegalovirus serostatus. Along with the approximately 700-subject first cohort, a separate validation cohort of roughly 110 different subjects was used. To predict cytomegalovirus infection status, the study brought together high-throughput TCR immunosequencing, statistical association of individual TCRs with disease status, and machine learning. A later analysis re-analyzed previously published TCR beta repertoires from about 730 donors and added high-resolution HLA genotyping to study TCR occurrence patterns. The later analysis used no new phenotypic data to find candidate immune exposures, relying instead on TCR beta sequences and their occurrence across donors. In an earlier analysis of a few hundred of the donors, high-throughput TCR beta sequencing was used to judge whether each TCR beta V gene segment behaved as functional or pseudogenic. Donor age, sex, ethnicity and CMV serostatus were compiled alongside the repertoire data. A later genetic analysis took genome-wide SNP genotypes for 398 of the 666 donors and used that subset as a discovery cohort. All discovery cohort repertoires had been generated using a single sequencing platform. Both class I and class II loci were covered by HLA typing, at four-digit resolution. Typing coverage differed by locus: A, B, C, DRB1 and DQB1 were typed in roughly 620-630 donors, DQA1 in 522, DPA1 in roughly 590, and DPB1 in just under 490. About five DR-DQ haplotypes were handled as single units for association and clustering, since linkage in the cohort was strong. On average, around 230,000 unique TCR beta nucleotide sequences were sequenced per donor among fewer than 500 genotyped donors of the cohort, with roughly 19% of those sequences being non-productive.

The cohort was made up of about 670 healthy bone marrow donors. At the time of sampling, all cohort members were nominally healthy, though unrecorded immune exposures were likely present. The donor was CMV seronegative and belonged to the group of around 350 seronegative cohort members. Every donor gave a peripheral blood sample, and the peripheral blood mononuclear cells from that sample were used for TCR beta sequencing. Genomic DNA was extracted from the blood cell samples with the Qiagen DNeasy Blood Extraction Kit. Study-wide conclusions, independent of this receptor: The 87-base-pair reads could not distinguish some IMGT-functional V segments, including TRBV6-2 and TRBV6-3, so those segments were excluded. Most TCR sequences were observed very rarely across donors, whereas some public TCRs were present in many individuals. CMV serostatus was the only immune exposure information available for the cohort. Because HLA typing was unavailable for some donors at each locus, only the typed subset was used in association tests. Because counts were too low, seventeen rarely observed V segments, including chromosome 9 orphons, were left out of the earlier analysis of a few hundred of the donors. A later analysis found that TCR association rates varied across HLA loci, with DRB1 alleles showing the most associated TCRs and HLA-C alleles the fewest. In a later analysis, several top co-occurrence clusters were reported to appear linked to parvovirus B19, influenza, CMV and Epstein-Barr virus. In a later analysis, most CMV-associated TCR beta chains were found to appear HLA-restricted, with HLA associations seemingly driven largely by CMV exposure. This cohort had only TCR beta chains sequenced, and the lack of alpha or paired-chain data limited which features could be detected. A further reported finding was that TCR beta sequences accurately predicted the HLA-A and HLA-B alleles for most subjects in the first cohort. Sequencing depth was assumed to be roughly uniform across donors in the presence/absence analyses, though that assumption may not hold. Correlated functional status among segregating V segments might reflect linkage disequilibrium, but an unknown experimental factor could not be ruled out. Cytomegalovirus status was reported to be diagnosed by the classifier with high specificity and sensitivity in both the original and validation cohorts. Strong co-occurrence of HLA alleles, especially DR and DQ, made assigning TCR associations to individual alleles difficult. In the study, about 150 TCR beta chains were listed as associated with cytomegalovirus. Compared with the 666-donor mean, donors in an Asian-associated ancestry cluster had fewer N-insertions in productive TCRs, according to a later genetic analysis. A later analysis associated some 17,000 TCR beta sequences with specific HLA alleles at a false discovery rate of 0.05. In an earlier analysis of fewer than 700 of the donors, most TCR beta V segments appeared in productive rearrangements about 90% or about 30% of the time, broadly matching IMGT annotations. A few of the identified cytomegalovirus-associated TCR beta chains were confirmed in vitro to be specific for cytomegalovirus antigens. It was suggested by the authors that the approach could potentially be generalized to other disease states and immunological phenotypes. The sequencing pipeline was judged likely to have produced a cluster of highly shared sequence variants as a technical artifact. Compared with equally common non-associated chains, HLA-associated TCR beta chains in a later analysis were more clonally expanded and had lower generation probabilities. An association between a missense DCLRE1C variant and V-gene and J-gene trimming of TCR beta chains was found in a later genetic analysis and replicated in an independent cohort.

The protocol used for the library was the immunoSEQ multiplex PCR assay. For the multiplex PCR, a mixture combining 60 forward primers for TCR Vbeta segments and 13 reverse primers for TCR Jbeta segments was used. The CDR3 region of rearranged TCR beta genes was amplified from genomic DNA by a multiplex PCR assay. The amplified TCR beta libraries were sequenced on the Illumina HiSeq System as 87-base-pair reads. The original pipeline was this. In a later analysis, 70 million to 95 million unique TCR beta chains were counted across the roughly 670 repertoires, and roughly 11 million of these chains were shared by at least two donors. To remove PCR and sequencing errors, raw reads were error-corrected and collapsed into unique sequences using a nearest-neighbor algorithm that merged closely related sequences. Alignment of CDR3 sequences to IMGT reference sequences was used to assign V, D and J gene segments. For a sequence to be retained, at least a six-nucleotide match to both a V gene segment and a J gene segment was required. A rearrangement was called productive if the CDR3 had no stop codons and remained in frame with V and J, and every other rearrangement was called non-productive. Following IMGT convention, CDR3 was defined as the stretch from the second conserved V-encoded cysteine up to the conserved J-encoded phenylalanine. In an earlier analysis of roughly 610 of the donors, sequences lacking an unambiguous match to a single V gene segment were excluded. In an earlier analysis of a few hundred of the donors, V segments were called functional above 56.7% productive rearrangements and were called segregating when the between-donor standard deviation exceeded 5%. A statistical classification framework was developed to diagnose cytomegalovirus status using the catalog of TCR beta chain sequences. A later analysis assigned V and J genes by comparing TCR nucleotide sequences with IMGT/GENE-DB human TR gene sequences. In a later analysis, CDR3 sequences and most-parsimonious VDJ recombination scenarios were assigned using the TCRdist pipeline. A later analysis defined each TCR beta chain by its CDR3 amino acid sequence plus V-gene family, and excluded reads lacking a unique V-gene family. As a way to deal with suspected cross-contamination and a sequencing artifact, a later analysis dropped under 600 nucleotide sequences that were highly shared and had low generation probability. A later analysis calculated a clonal expansion index for each public chain from normalized within-repertoire ranks of inferred template counts. A later analysis computed generation probabilities with a VDJ recombination model fitted to out-of-frame rearrangements, and checked the results against IGoR. In a later analysis, hypergeometric tests were used to score TCR-TCR, TCR-HLA and TCR-CMV co-occurrence, with a repertoire-size bias correction applied to TCR pairs. In a later analysis, false discovery rates were estimated by permuting HLA or CMV assignments 20 times. A later analysis grouped co-occurring TCRs with DBSCAN, adding TCRdist sequence similarity when clustering within HLA-allele-positive subsets. For co-occurrence clustering, repertoires with fewer than 30,000 or more than 120,000 public chains were excluded, along with roughly 5 repertoires with anomalous nucleotide sharing. TCRdb holds this immuneACCESS table with in-frame rearrangements only. Some clones are missing; in checked studies, unresolved V genes explain under half, and the rest has no known cause. V and J calls and clone size are given by that table; D and trimming were obtained from the DNA. The sample includes roughly 76,000 clones, with 70% to 80% observed a single time. Of the sample, around 2.5% falls within the top ten clones.

The germline V gene (reference sequence) yields SEHNR for CDR1 and FQNEAQ for CDR2. At the junction V is shortened by 5 bases and J by 8 bases, with 18 bases in between. From the cysteine through the phenylalanine, the CDR3 covers 15 amino acids. Only CDR3 DNA is held: 45 bases, read in frame from base 1. With respect to this clone: This clone's antigen is unknown. No quality values exist for individual bases; no much larger clone is one base distant.

This clonotype was sampled from a young man in good health and CMV-seronegative. In this chain, TRBV7-9 is recombined with TRBJ1-4; no D segment can be confidently identified. The specimen was PBMCs. The CDR3: CASSVGRAVGEKLFF. The DNA sequence is as follows: TGTGCCAGCAGCGTGGGGAGAGCAGTGGGAGAAAAACTGTTTTTT. The CDR3, completed at both ends by the reference TRBV7-9 and TRBJ1-4 genes, gives the full variable domain DTGVSQNPRHKITKRGQNVTFRCDPISEHNRLYWYRQTLGQGPEFLTYFQNEAQLEKSRLLSDRFSAERPKGSFSTLEIQRTEQGDSAMYLCASSVGRAVGEKLFFGSGTQLSVL.